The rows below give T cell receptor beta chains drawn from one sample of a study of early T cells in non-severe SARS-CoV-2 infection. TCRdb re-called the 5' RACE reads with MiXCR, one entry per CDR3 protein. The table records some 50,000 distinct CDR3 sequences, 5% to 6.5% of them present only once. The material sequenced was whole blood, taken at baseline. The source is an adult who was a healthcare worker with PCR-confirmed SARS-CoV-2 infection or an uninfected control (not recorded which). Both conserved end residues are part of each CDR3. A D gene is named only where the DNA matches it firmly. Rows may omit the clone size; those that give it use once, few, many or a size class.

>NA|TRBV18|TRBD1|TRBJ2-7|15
CASSPIDRVGYEQYF
TGTGCCAGCTCACCTATCGACAGGGTGGGTTACGAGCAGTACTTC
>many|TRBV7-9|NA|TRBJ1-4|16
CASSAGTRVTNEKLFF
TGTGCCAGCAGCGCGGGGACCAGGGTAACTAATGAAAAACTGTTTTTT
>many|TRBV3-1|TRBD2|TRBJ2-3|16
CASSQGLAGVTDTQYF
TGTGCCAGCAGCCAGGGGCTAGCGGGAGTTACAGATACGCAGTATTTT
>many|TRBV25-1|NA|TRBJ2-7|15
CASTSDMDSSYEQYF
TGTGCCAGCACCTCAGATATGGACAGTTCCTACGAGCAGTACTTC
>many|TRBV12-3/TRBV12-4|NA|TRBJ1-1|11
CASSFGVEAFF
TGTGCCAGCAGTTTCGGAGTAGAAGCTTTCTTT
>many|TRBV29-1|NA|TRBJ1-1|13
CSAGGGLSTEAFF
TGCAGCGCGGGGGGAGGGTTAAGCACTGAAGCTTTCTTT
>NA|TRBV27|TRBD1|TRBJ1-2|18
CASSRARGGQGGNYGYTF
TGTGCCAGCAGCCGAGCCCGGGGTGGACAGGGAGGGAACTATGGCTACACCTTC
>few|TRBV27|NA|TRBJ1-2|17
CASSSYPPTPPNYGYTF
TGTGCCAGCAGTTCCTATCCCCCGACCCCCCCTAACTATGGCTACACCTTC
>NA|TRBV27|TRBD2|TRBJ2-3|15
CASTLGGSATDTQYF
TGTGCCAGCACCTTGGGAGGGAGCGCGACAGATACGCAGTATTTT
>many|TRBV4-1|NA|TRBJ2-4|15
CASSQLGLAKNIQYF
TGCGCCAGCAGCCAACTGGGGCTAGCCAAAAACATTCAGTACTTC
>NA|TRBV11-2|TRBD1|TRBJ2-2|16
CASSLLTGKDTGELFF
TGTGCCAGCAGCTTGTTGACAGGGAAAGACACCGGGGAGCTGTTTTTT
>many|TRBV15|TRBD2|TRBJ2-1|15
CATSDSGRVTNEQFF
TGTGCCACCAGCGATAGCGGGAGGGTCACGAATGAGCAGTTCTTC
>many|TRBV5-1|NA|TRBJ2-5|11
CASSNEETQYF
TGCGCCAGCAGCAACGAAGAGACCCAGTACTTC
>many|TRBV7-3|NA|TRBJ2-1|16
CASSPGQASSYNEQFF
TGTGCCAGCAGCCCCGGCCAGGCAAGCTCCTACAATGAGCAGTTCTTC